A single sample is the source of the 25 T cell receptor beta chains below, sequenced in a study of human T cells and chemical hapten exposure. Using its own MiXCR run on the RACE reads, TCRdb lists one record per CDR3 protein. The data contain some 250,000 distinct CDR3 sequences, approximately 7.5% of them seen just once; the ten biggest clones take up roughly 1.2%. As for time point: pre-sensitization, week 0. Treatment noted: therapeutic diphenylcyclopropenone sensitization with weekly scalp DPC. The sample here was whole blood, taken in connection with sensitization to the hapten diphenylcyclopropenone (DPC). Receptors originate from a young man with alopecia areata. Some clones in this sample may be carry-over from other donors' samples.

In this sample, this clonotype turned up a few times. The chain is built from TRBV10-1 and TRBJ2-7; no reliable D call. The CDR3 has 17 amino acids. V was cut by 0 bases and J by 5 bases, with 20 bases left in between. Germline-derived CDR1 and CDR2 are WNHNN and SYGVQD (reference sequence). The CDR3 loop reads CASSESSRAPRGHEQYV. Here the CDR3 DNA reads TGCGCCAGCAGTGAGTCGTCTCGAGCCCCCCGAGGCCACGAGCAGTACGTC.

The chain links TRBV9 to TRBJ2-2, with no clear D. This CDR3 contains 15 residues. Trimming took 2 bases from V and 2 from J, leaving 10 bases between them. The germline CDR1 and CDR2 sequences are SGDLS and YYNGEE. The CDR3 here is CASSVFNRNTGELFF. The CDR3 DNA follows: TGTGCCAGCAGCGTTTTCAATCGTAACACCGGGGAGCTGTTTTTT.

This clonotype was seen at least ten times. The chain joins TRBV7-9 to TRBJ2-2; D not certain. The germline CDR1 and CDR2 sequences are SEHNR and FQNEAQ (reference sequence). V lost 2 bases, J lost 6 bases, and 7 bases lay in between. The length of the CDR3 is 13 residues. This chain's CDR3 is CASSLPGAGELFF. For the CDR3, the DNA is TGTGCCAGCAGCTTACCAGGAGCCGGGGAGCTGTTTTTT. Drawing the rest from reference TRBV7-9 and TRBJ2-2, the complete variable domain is DTGVSQNPRHKITKRGQNVTFRCDPISEHNRLYWYRQTLGQGPEFLTYFQNEAQLEKSRLLSDRFSAERPKGSFSTLEIQRTEQGDSAMYLCASSLPGAGELFFGEGSRLTVL.

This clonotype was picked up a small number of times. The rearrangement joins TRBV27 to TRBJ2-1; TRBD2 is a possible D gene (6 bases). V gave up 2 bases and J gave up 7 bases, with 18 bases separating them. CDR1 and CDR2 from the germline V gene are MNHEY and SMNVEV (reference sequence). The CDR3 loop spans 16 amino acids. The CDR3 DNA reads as TGTGCCAGCAGTTTACCGGACAAACCTGGGGGGAATGAGCAGTTCTTC. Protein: CASSLPDKPGGNEQFF.

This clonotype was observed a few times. Here the CDR3 reads CASSPSLVGYSGANVLTF. The CDR3 nucleotides are TGTGCCAGCAGTCCTAGTCTTGTAGGGTACTCTGGGGCCAACGTCCTGACTTTC. The chain carries TRBV6-5 and TRBJ2-6; D unclear. V was cut by 5 bases and J by 0 bases, with 17 bases left in between. The CDR3 consists of 18 residues. CDR1 MNHEY and CDR2 SVGAGI come from the germline V gene.

This chain's CDR3 is CASSLLGAQETQYF. The CDR3 coding sequence is TGTGCCAGCAGCTTACTAGGGGCCCAAGAGACCCAGTACTTC. This rearrangement joins TRBV7-2 to TRBJ2-5; D possibly corresponds to TRBD1 (5 bases). V shed 2 bases and J shed 1 base, with 8 bases lying between them. In germline, CDR1 is SGHTA, CDR2 FQGNSA. CDR3 size: 14 residues.

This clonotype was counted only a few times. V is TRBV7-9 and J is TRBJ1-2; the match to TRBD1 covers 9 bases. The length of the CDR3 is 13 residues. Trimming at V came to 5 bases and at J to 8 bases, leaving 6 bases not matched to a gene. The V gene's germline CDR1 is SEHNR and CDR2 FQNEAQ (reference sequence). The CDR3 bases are TGTGCCAGCAGCGAAGGGACAGGGAGCGGCTACACCTTC. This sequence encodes CASSEGTGSGYTF.

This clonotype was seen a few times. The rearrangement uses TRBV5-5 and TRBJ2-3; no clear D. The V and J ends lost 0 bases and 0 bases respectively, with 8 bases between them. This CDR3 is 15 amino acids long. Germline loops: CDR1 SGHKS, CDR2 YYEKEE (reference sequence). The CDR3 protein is CASSLVEKSTDTQYF. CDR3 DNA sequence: TGTGCCAGCAGCTTGGTTGAGAAGAGCACAGATACGCAGTATTTT.

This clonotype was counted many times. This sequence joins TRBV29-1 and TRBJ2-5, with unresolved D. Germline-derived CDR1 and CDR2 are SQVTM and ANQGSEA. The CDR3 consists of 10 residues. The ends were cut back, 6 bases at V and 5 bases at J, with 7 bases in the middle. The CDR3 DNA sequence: TGCAGCGTCGGGCCTGAGACCCAGTACTTC. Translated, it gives CSVGPETQYF.

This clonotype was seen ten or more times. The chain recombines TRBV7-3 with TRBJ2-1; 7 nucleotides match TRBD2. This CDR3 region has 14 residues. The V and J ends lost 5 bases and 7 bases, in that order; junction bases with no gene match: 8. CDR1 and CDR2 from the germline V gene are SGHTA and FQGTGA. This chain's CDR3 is CASSPSGGRNEQFF. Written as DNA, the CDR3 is TGTGCCAGCAGCCCTAGCGGAGGGAGAAATGAGCAGTTCTTC.

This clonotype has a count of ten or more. The CDR3 protein is CASSQGRKGTYRGRWDTEAFF. The CDR3 DNA is TGCGCCAGCAGCCAAGGACGGAAAGGCACCTACAGGGGGCGGTGGGACACTGAAGCTTTCTTT. The chain has TRBV4-3 and TRBJ1-1, with 9 nucleotides matching TRBD1. Trimming took 1 base from V and 3 from J; bases not matched to a gene: 21. Germline V CDR1 and CDR2: LGHNA, YSLEER. This CDR3 is built from 21 residues.

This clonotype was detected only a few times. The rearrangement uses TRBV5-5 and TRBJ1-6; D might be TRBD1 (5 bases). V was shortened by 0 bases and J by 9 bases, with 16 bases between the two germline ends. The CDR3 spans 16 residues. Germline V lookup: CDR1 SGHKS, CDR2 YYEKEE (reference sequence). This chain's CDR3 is CASSLDPRVAASPLHF. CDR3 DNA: TGTGCCAGCAGCTTGGATCCCAGGGTCGCTGCTTCACCCCTCCACTTT.

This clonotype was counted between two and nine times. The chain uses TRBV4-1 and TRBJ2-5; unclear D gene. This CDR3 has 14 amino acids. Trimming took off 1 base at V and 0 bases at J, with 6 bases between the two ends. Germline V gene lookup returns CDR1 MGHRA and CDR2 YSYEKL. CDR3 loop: CASSQAFYQETQYF. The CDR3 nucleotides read TGCGCCAGCAGCCAAGCGTTCTACCAAGAGACCCAGTACTTC.

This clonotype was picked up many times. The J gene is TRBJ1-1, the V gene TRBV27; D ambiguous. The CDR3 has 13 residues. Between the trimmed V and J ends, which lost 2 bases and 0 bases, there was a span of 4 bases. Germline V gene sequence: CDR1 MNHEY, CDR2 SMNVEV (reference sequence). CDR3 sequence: CASSLLVNTEAFF. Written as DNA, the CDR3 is TGTGCCAGCAGTTTACTGGTGAACACTGAAGCTTTCTTT.

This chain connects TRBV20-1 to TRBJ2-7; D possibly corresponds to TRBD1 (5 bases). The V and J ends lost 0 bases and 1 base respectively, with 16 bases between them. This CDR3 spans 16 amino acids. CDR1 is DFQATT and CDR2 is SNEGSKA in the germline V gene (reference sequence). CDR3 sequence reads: CSARDPGRGRSYEQYF. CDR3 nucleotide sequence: TGCAGTGCTAGAGACCCTGGAAGGGGTAGATCCTACGAGCAGTACTTC.

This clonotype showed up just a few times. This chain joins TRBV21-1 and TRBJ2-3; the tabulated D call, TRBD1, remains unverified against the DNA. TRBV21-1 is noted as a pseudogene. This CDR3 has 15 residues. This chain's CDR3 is CASSIGTGGCLSQYF. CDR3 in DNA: TGTGCCAGCAGCATCGGGACGGGTGGGTGTCTTTCGCAGTATTTT.

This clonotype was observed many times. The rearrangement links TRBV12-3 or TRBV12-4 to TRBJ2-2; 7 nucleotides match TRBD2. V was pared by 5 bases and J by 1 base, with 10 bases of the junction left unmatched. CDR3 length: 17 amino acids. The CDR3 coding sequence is TGTGCCAGCAGTCCCGGGAGGCAGGAGATGAACACCGGGGAGCTGTTTTTT. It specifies CASSPGRQEMNTGELFF.

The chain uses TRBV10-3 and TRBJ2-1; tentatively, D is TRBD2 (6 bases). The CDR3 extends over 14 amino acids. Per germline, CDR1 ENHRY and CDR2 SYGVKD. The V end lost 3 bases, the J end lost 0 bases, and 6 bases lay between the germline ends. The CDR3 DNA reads TGTGCCATCAGTGACGGGAGCTCCTACAATGAGCAGTTCTTC. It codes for CAISDGSSYNEQFF.

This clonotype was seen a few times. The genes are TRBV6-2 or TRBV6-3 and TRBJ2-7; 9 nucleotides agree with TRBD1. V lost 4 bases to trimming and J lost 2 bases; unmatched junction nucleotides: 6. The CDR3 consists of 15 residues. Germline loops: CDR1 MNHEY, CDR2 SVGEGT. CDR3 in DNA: TGTGCCAGCAGTTCCGGACAGGGGATTACCTACGAGCAGTACTTC. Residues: CASSSGQGITYEQYF.

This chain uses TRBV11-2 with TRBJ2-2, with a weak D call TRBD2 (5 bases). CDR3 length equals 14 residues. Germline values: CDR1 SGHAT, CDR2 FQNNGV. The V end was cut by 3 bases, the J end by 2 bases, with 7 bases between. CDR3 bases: TGTGCCAGCAGCTTCGGACTTAACACCGGGGAGCTGTTTTTT. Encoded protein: CASSFGLNTGELFF.

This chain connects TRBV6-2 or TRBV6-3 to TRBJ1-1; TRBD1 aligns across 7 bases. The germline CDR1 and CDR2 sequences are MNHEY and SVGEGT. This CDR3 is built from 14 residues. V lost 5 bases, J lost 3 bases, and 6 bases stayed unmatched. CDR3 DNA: TGTGCCAGCAGTCCCGGGACAGCTTACACTGAAGCTTTCTTT. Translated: CASSPGTAYTEAFF.

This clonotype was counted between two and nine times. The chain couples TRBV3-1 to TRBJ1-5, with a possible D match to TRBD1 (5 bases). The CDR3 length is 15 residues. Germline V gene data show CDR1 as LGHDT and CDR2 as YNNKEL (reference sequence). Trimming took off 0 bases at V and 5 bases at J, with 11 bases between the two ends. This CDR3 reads CASSQDSGFHQPQHF. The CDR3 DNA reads TGTGCCAGCAGCCAAGATTCAGGGTTTCATCAGCCCCAGCATTTT.

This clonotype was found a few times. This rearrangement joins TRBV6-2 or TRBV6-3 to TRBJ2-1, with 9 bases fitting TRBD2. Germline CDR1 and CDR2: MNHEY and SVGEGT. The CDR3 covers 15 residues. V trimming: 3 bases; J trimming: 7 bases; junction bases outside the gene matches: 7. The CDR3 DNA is TGTGCCAGCAGTTATGTGCGGGGGGGCAGAAATGAGCAGTTCTTC. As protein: CASSYVRGGRNEQFF.

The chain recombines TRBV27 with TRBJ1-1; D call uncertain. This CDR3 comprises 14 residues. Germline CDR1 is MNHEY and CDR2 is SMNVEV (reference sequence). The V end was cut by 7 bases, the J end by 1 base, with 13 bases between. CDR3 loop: CASTPLGKNTEAFF. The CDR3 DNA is TGTGCCAGCACCCCCCTGGGCAAGAACACTGAAGCTTTCTTT.

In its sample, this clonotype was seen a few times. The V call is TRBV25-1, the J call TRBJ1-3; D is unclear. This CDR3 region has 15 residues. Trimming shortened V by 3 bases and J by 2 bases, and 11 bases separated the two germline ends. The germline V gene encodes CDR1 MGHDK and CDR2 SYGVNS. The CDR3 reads CASSDVGRTGNTIYF. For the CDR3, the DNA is TGTGCCAGCAGTGATGTAGGGAGAACTGGAAACACCATATATTTT. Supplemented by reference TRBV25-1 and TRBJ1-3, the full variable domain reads EADIYQTPRYLVIGTGKKITLECSQTMGHDKMYWYQQDPGMELHLIHYSYGVNSTEKGDLSSESTVSRIRTEHFPLTLESARPSHTSQYLCASSDVGRTGNTIYFGEGSWLTVV.